This TCR beta chain comes out of a study of Graves' ophthalmopathy and Graves' hyperthyroidism. The study excluded patients with other autoimmune diseases, uncontrolled infections, pregnancy or lactation. Study-wide results and limits: Cross-validated, the 13-signature model showed 87.88%/81.08% sensitivity/specificity, and 80%/75% in the test set. Blood contained most expanded thyroid clonotypes exceeding 0.001 frequency.

Researchers took RNA transcripts and amplified TCR beta CDR3 regions from them. HTBI-primed RT-PCR formed the first round, and a multiplex PCR formed the second. From the multiplex PCR reads, TCRdb called clonotypes with MiXCR, one entry per CDR3 protein. This sample has 150,000 to 200,000 distinct CDR3 sequences, with about 40% found just once. This clonotype has at least ten counts. The antigen is undetermined. The CDR3 is made up of 15 amino acids. V lost 2 bases to trimming and J lost 2 bases, with 12 bases between them. From germline, CDR1 is MNHEY and CDR2 SVGAGI. This receptor was identified in a woman in her thirties or forties with Graves' ophthalmopathy. Input material: peripheral blood. V usage is TRBV6-5 and J usage is TRBJ2-5; D is uncertain. CDR3 loop: CASSYLKKTQETQYF. CDR3 coding DNA: TGTGCCAGCAGTTACCTCAAGAAAACACAAGAGACCCAGTACTTC.